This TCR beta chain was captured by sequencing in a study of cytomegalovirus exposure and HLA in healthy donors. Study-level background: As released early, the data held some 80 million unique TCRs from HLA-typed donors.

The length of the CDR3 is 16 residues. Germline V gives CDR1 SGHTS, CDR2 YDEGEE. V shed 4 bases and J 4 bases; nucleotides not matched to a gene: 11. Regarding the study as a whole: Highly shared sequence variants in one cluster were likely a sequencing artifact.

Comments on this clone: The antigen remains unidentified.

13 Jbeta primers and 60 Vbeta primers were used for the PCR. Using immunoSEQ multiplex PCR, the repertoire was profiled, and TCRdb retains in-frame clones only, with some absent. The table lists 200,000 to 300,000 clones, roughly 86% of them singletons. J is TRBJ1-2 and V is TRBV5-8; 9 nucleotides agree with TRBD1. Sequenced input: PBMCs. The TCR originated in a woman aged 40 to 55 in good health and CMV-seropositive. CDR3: CASSPRTGEEGYGYTF. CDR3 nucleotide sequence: TGTGCCAGCAGCCCGCGGACAGGGGAAGAAGGCTATGGCTACACCTTC.